This TCR beta chain originates from a study of shared clonotypes between healthy human individuals. About the research overall: A couple of women and a few men aged 18 to 49 served as donors. Study-level results: What naive subsets generally showed was a larger estimated richness than memory subsets showed.

Deletions cut 5 bases from V and 4 bases from J, with 15 bases between. This CDR3 contains 15 residues. CDR1 and CDR2 (germline): SNHLY, FYNNEI. Study processing details: Filtering of immunoSEQ junctional sequences could not match full-length read filtering. TCRdb's copy holds only in-frame clones and misses some; the assay was immunoSEQ multiplex PCR. The D gene and trimming were derived from the DNA, and the V and J assignments and clone size from that table. This table holds 200,000 to 250,000 clones, over 50% found once. Donors were healthy HIV-negative adults without recently reported acute infections or vaccinations. A word on this clone: The antigen is not known.

This receptor was obtained from a man aged 25 to 40 in good health. The sample consisted of memory CD4+ T cells sorted from blood. Described subset: CD45RA-negative fraction. The gene calls are TRBV2 and TRBJ1-3; D possibly corresponds to TRBD1 (5 bases). The CDR3 coding sequence is TGTGCCAGCAGTCCTGCGGCAGGGCGGGGAAACACCATATATTTT. This encodes CASSPAAGRGNTIYF.